The table lists the clone carrying this T cell receptor beta chain with a few counts. This entry is derived from a study of blood T cell repertoires in COVID-19. Sequencing used immunoSEQ multiplex PCR; TCRdb keeps in-frame clones, though not all of them. This table holds about 93,000 clones, roughly 90% found once. J gave up 5 bases and V 1 base, and 10 bases lay outside the gene matches. Germline V lookup: CDR1 SGHTA, CDR2 FQGNSA. The CDR3 totals 18 residues. This sequence joins TRBV7-2 and TRBJ1-6; 8 nucleotides align to TRBD1. The specimen sequenced was peripheral blood. This clonotype was sampled from a human donor with active COVID-19. The donor label of this sample is uncertain. CDR3 loop: CASSLVGGGQVNNSPLHF. The DNA of the CDR3 is TGTGCCAGCAGCTTAGTGGGTGGGGGACAGGTGAATAATTCACCCCTCCACTTT.